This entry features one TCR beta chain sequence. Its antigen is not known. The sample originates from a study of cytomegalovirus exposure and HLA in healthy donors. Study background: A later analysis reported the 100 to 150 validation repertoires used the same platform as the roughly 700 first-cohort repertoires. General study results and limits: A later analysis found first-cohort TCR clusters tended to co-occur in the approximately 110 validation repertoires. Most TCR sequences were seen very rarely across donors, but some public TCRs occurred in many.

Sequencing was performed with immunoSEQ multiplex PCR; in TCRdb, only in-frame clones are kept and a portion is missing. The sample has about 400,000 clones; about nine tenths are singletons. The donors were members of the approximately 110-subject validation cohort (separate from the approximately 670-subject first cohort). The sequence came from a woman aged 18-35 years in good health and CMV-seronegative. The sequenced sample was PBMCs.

The DNA for the CDR3 is TGTGCCACCAGCAGAGTATCGGGACAGGGGGCTCATTCACCCCTCCACTTT. This sequence encodes CATSRVSGQGAHSPLHF. J is TRBJ1-6 and V is TRBV15; 12 bases map to TRBD1. Trimming removed 1 base from V and 8 bases from J; junction bases left unmatched: 6. The germline V gene has CDR1 LNHNV and CDR2 YYDKDF (reference sequence). The CDR3 length is 17 residues.